This T cell receptor (beta chain) was identified during a study of shared clonotypes between healthy human individuals (dated by TCRdb to the early 2020s). For context, the study as a whole: The cohort included a few men and two women between 18 and 49 years of age. For each donor, CD4 naive and CD4 memory were each given three plates, CD8 naive was given two plates, and CD8 memory was given one plate. To estimate repertoire size and how much clonotypes are shared between individuals, the study performed deep sequencing of blood TCR repertoires from roughly five healthy adults. Different laboratories and diverse techniques were used to prepare libraries and sequence TCR repertoires, to increase sequencing depth and limit assay-specific biases. Leukapheresis yielded between about 0.9 and 9 billion PBMCs per donor.

Points on this clone: Its antigen is still unknown. There are no base qualities to consult, and no much larger clone falls within one base.

The paper as a whole reports these results and caveats: Clonotypes shared by all four sorted-subset donors showed higher generation probabilities than non-shared clonotypes. Pairwise subsampling led to the expectation that sequencing depth would affect the degree of clonotype sharing among donors. Estimated clonotype richness was generally larger for naive than for memory subsets. Across four donors, approximately 5% of naive CD4, roughly 3.3% of naive CD8, 2.3% of memory CD4, and 0.4% to 0.45% of memory CD8 clonotypes were shared. Only blood was sampled, and tissue TCR repertoires likely differ from those in blood. The genetic and exposure-history diversity represented was limited by the small number of donors. Even with the large sequencing depth, rarefaction of the sorted-subset datasets indicated that sequencing was incomplete.

CD8 naive samples consisted of CD45RO-negative cells that were positively selected for CCR7, yielding a CD45RA+CCR7+ population without TemRA cells. Healthy HIV-negative adults with no recently reported acute infections or vaccinations were included as donors. Only Caucasian adults living in Nashville, Tennessee, USA were represented among the donors. Blood was collected by leukapheresis, and PBMCs were isolated by Ficoll-Histopaque density gradient centrifugation and then cryopreserved in liquid nitrogen vapor phase. Purity and quantity of every magnetically sorted T cell population were checked by analytical flow cytometry. Genomic DNA was isolated from each sorted fraction and quantified by UV absorbance on a Nanodrop 2000c. Using the deep immunoSEQ assay, multiplex PCR amplified TCR CDR3 regions from genomic DNA. For each cell subset, the extracted genomic DNA was distributed evenly across all wells of several immunoSEQ 96-well plates, and each plate served as one replicate. Each replicate PCR for sorted subsets received approximately 220 ng genomic DNA, equal to about 30,000 T cell genomes. The purified libraries were quantified using a Qubit 3.0 fluorometer, sized with a Bioanalyzer 2100, and then quantified again using the KAPA Library Quantification kit. Every immunoSEQ 96-well plate was sequenced on a separate single-read 150-cycle Illumina NextSeq 550 flow cell. On the study's bioinformatics: Because the immunoSEQ output included only junctional sequences and no quality scores, the filtering could not be the same as the filtering used for full-length reads. To assign V/J genes and CDR3, sequences were annotated against IMGT germline references using PyIR, a Python wrapper for IgBLAST v1.9. Reads were filtered out if the reads had weak V/J assignments (E-value above 1e-6), no CDR3, stop codons, out-of-frame junctions, or ambiguous translated residues. V3J clonotypes were defined by identical inferred V gene, J gene, and CDR3 amino acid sequence. The percentage overlap between two repertoires was calculated by dividing the number of shared unique clonotypes by the size of the smaller repertoire. RTK rarefaction, the Chao1 estimator, and Recon v2.1 estimates of unobserved clonotypes were used to assess repertoire richness. For all TCRbeta clonotypes obtained by the gDNA method from four donors, generation probabilities were computed with OLGA. TCRdb took over this immuneACCESS table, retaining in-frame rearrangements with V and J assigned. Such tables are incomplete; in checked studies, under half of the missing clones stem from an unresolved V gene, and the remainder is unexplained. For V, J and clone size, that table is used; D and trimming come from the DNA. The sample table shows hundreds of thousands of clones, and 85% to 95% are seen once. The ten largest clones take up around 0.12% of the sample.

The receptor comes from a woman aged 30 to 39 in good health. The specimen sequenced was naive CD8+ T cells sorted from blood. What this sample's cell subset or site label stands for: CD45RA+CCR7+.

The bases are TGTGCCAGCAGCGGGGGTGAAATAGATACGCAGTATTTT. It encodes CASSGGEIDTQYF. Recombination joined TRBV9 with TRBJ2-3, with the D gene uncertain. From a lookup of the germline V gene, CDR1 and CDR2 are SGDLS and YYNGEE. The CDR3 contains 13 residues, cysteine and phenylalanine counted. CDR3 DNA is the only sequence kept; it has 39 bases, read in frame from the first base. V loses 3 bases of germline sequence and J loses 5 bases, and the interval between the two ends is 10 bases.